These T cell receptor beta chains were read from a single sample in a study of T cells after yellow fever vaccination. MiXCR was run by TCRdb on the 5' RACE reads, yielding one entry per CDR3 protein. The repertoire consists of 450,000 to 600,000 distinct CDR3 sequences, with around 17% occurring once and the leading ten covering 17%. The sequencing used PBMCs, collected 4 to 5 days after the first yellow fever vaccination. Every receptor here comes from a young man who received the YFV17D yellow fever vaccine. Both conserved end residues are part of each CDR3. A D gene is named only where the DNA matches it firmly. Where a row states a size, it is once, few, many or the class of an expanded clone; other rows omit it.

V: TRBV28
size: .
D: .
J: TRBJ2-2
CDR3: CASSVDRPNTGELFF
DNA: TGTGCCAGCAGTGTAGACAGGCCGAACACCGGGGAGCTGTTTTTT

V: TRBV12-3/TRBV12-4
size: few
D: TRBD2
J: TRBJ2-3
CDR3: CASSSQRGGADTQYF
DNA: TGTGCCAGCAGTAGCCAACGGGGGGGCGCAGATACGCAGTATTTT

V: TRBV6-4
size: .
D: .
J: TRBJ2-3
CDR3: CASSDTGTATDTQYF
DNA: TGTGCCAGCAGTGATACGGGGACGGCCACAGATACGCAGTATTTT

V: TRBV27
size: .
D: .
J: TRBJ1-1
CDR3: CASRGRRNTEAFF
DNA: TGTGCCAGCAGAGGACGGAGGAACACTGAAGCTTTCTTT

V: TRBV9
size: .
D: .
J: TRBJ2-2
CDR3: CASSVASTGRTGELFF
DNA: TGTGCCAGCAGCGTAGCTTCGACGGGGAGAACCGGGGAGCTGTTTTTT

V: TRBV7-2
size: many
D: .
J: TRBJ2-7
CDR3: CASSQTGSLEQYF
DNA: TGTGCCAGCAGCCAAACCGGGTCTTTAGAGCAGTACTTC

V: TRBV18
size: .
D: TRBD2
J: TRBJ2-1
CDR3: CASSPRLAGTYNEQFF
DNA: TGTGCCAGCTCACCCAGACTAGCGGGGACCTACAATGAGCAGTTCTTC

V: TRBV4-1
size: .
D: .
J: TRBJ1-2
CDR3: CASSQDRDSHQGYTF
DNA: TGCGCCAGCAGCCAAGACCGAGACAGCCATCAGGGCTACACCTTC

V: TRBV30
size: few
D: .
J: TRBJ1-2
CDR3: CAWSGTGAAWGYTF
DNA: TGTGCCTGGAGTGGTACCGGGGCCGCCTGGGGCTACACCTTC

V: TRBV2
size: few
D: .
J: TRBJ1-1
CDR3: CAKIALGESNTEAFF
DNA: TGTGCCAAAATCGCCCTGGGGGAATCGAACACTGAAGCTTTCTTT

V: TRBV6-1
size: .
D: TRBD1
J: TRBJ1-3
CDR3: CASRRDRAGNTIYF
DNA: TGTGCCAGCAGACGCGACAGGGCTGGAAACACCATATATTTT

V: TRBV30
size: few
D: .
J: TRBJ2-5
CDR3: CAWSRTVTTQYF
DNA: TGTGCCTGGAGTAGGACGGTGACGACCCAGTACTTC

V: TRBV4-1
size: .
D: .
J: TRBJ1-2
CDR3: CASSQDGGGNYGYTF
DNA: TGCGCCAGCAGCCAAGATGGTGGGGGGAACTATGGCTACACCTTC

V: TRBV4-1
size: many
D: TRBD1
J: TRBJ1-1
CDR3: CASSARQGLGWNTEAFF
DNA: TGCGCCAGCAGCGCCCGACAGGGGTTGGGGTGGAACACTGAAGCTTTCTTT

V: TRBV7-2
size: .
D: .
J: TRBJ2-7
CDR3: CASSWAGTDDYEQYF
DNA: TGTGCCAGCAGCTGGGCCGGGACGGACGACTACGAGCAGTACTTC

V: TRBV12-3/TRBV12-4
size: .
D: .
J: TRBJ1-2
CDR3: CASSPTWAYGYTF
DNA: TGTGCCAGCAGTCCCACATGGGCCTATGGCTACACCTTC

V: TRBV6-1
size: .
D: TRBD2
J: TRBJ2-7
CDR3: CATAKLAGEYEQYF
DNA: TGTGCCACCGCAAAGCTAGCGGGGGAATACGAGCAGTACTTC

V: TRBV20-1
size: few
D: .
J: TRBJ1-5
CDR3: CSARAIGPRDQPQHF
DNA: TGCAGTGCTAGAGCCATCGGTCCCAGGGATCAGCCCCAGCATTTT

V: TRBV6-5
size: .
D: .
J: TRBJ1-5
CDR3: CASSSSDRSNQPQHF
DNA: TGTGCCAGCAGTTCCTCGGACAGAAGCAATCAGCCCCAGCATTTT

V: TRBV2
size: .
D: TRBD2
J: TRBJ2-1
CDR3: CASSEWRLADNEQFF
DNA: TGTGCCAGCAGTGAATGGCGGCTAGCGGATAATGAGCAGTTCTTC

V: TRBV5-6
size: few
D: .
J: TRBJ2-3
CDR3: CASSRDRESYTDTQYF
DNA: TGTGCCAGCAGTCGAGACCGGGAATCTTACACAGATACGCAGTATTTT

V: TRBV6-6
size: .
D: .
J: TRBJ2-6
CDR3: CASMVAGANVLTF
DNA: TGTGCCAGCATGGTGGCCGGGGCCAACGTCCTGACTTTC

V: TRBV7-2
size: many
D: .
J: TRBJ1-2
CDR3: CASSLARGRGYGYTF
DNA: TGTGCCAGCAGCTTAGCGCGGGGCAGGGGCTATGGCTACACCTTC

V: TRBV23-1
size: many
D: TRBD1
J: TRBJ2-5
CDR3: CAVVLVGRGQETQYF
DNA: TGCGCAGTGGTCCTCGTTGGCAGGGGGCAAGAGACCCAGTACTTC

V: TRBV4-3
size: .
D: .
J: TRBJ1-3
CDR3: CASSQDPPKSSGNTIYF
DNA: TGCGCCAGCAGCCAAGATCCGCCAAAGAGCTCTGGAAACACCATATATTTT

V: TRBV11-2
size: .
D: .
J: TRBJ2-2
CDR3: CASSLSRGKGDTGELFF
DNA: TGTGCCAGCAGCTTAAGTCGAGGGAAGGGGGACACCGGGGAGCTGTTTTTT

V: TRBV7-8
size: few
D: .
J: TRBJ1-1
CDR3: CASCLGMNTEAFF
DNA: TGTGCCAGCTGCCTGGGGATGAACACTGAAGCTTTCTTT

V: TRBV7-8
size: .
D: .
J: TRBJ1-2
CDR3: CASSTLSPWGDYGYTF
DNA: TGTGCCAGCAGCACCCTCTCCCCTTGGGGTGATTATGGCTACACCTTC

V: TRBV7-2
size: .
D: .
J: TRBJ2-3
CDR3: CASSFVGGGASDTQYF
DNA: TGTGCCAGCAGCTTTGTAGGTGGGGGGGCATCAGATACGCAGTATTTT

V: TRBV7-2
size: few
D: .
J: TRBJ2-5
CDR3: CASSFGLTPQGRETQYF
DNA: TGTGCCAGCAGCTTCGGACTAACACCTCAGGGGCGAGAGACCCAGTACTTC

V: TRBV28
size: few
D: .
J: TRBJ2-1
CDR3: CASLVSGAYNEQFF
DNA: TGTGCCAGCCTAGTCTCGGGGGCCTACAATGAGCAGTTCTTC

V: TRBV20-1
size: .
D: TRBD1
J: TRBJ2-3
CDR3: CSARDPGTASMTDTQYF
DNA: TGCAGTGCTAGAGATCCCGGGACAGCCTCTATGACAGATACGCAGTATTTT

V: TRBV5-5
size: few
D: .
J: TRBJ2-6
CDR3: CASSFHGANVLTF
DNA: TGTGCCAGCAGCTTTCATGGGGCCAACGTCCTGACTTTC

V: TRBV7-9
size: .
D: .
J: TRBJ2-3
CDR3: CASSPPGSGTMPDTQYF
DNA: TGTGCCAGCAGCCCCCCCGGTTCGGGAACTATGCCAGATACGCAGTATTTT

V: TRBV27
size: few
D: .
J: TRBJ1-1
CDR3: CASSLSGLNTEAFF
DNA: TGTGCCAGCAGTTTATCGGGTCTGAACACTGAAGCTTTCTTT

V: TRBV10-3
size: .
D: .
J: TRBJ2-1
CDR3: CAIGGDDPYNEQFF
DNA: TGTGCCATCGGAGGGGACGACCCATACAATGAGCAGTTCTTC

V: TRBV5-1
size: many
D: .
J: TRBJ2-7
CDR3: CASSLVGFRTYEQYF
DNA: TGCGCCAGCAGCTTGGTAGGTTTCAGGACCTACGAGCAGTACTTC

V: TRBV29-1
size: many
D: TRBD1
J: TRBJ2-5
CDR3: CSVGQGGETQYF
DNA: TGCAGCGTGGGACAGGGAGGAGAGACCCAGTACTTC

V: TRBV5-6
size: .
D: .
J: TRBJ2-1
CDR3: CAMGPAGQHNEQFF
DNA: TGTGCCATGGGCCCCGCGGGACAGCACAATGAGCAGTTCTTC

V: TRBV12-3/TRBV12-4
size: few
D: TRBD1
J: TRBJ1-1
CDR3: CASSSLGQGVGDTEAFF
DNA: TGTGCCAGCAGTTCTCTGGGACAGGGGGTCGGGGACACTGAAGCTTTCTTT

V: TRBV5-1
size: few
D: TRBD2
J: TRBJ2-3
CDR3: CASSGRGQDTQYF
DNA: TGCGCCAGCAGCGGGAGGGGCCAAGATACGCAGTATTTT

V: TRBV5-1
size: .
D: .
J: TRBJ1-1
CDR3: CASSLQGILGMNTEAFF
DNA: TGCGCCAGCAGCTTGCAGGGAATCTTAGGGATGAACACTGAAGCTTTCTTT

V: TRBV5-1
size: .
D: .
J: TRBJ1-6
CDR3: CASSLQGGNSPLHF
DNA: TGCGCCAGCAGCTTGCAGGGAGGCAATTCACCCCTCCACTTT

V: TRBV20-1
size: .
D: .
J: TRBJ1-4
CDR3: CSAQQATNEKLFF
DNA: TGCAGTGCTCAACAGGCAACTAATGAAAAACTGTTTTTT

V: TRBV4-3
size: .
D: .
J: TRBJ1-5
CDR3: CASSHSPPREKGGGIYQPQHF
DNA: TGCGCCAGCAGCCATTCCCCCCCTCGAGAGAAAGGGGGGGGGATCTATCAGCCCCAGCATTTT

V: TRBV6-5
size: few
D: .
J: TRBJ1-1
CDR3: CASSYSIGPTEAFF
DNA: TGTGCCAGCAGTTACTCTATAGGGCCCACTGAAGCTTTCTTT

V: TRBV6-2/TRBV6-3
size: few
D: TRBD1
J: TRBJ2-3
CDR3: CASRTGGGTDTQYF
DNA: TGTGCCAGCAGGACAGGGGGAGGTACAGATACGCAGTATTTT

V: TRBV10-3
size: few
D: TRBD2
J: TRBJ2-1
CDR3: CAISESGGSWNEQFF
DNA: TGTGCCATCAGTGAGTCGGGCGGGAGTTGGAATGAGCAGTTCTTC

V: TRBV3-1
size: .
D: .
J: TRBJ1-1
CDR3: CASSQEGGEAFF
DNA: TGTGCCAGCAGCCAAGAGGGGGGAGAAGCTTTCTTT

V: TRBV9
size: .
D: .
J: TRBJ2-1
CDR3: CASSGWAHEQFF
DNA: TGTGCCAGCAGCGGTTGGGCCCATGAGCAGTTCTTC

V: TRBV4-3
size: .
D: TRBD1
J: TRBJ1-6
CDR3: CASSHVTGDSPLHF
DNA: TGCGCCAGCAGCCACGTTACAGGGGATTCACCCCTCCACTTT

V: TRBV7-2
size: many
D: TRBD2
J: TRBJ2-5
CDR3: CASSFTGLGETQYF
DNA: TGTGCCAGCAGCTTTACGGGACTAGGAGAGACCCAGTACTTC

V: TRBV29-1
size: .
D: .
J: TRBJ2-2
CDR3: CSVEANTEELFF
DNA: TGCAGCGTTGAAGCCAACACCGAGGAGCTGTTTTTT

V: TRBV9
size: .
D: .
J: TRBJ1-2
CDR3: CASSVGTLSNYGYTF
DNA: TGTGCCAGCAGCGTAGGGACTCTCTCTAACTATGGCTACACCTTC

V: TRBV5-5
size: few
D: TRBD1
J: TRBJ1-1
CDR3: CASSNRGNLNTEAFF
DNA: TGTGCCAGCAGTAACAGGGGGAACCTGAACACTGAAGCTTTCTTT

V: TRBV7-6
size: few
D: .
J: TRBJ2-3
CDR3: CASSVRPESTDTQYF
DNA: TGTGCCAGCAGCGTCCGACCCGAGAGCACAGATACGCAGTATTTT

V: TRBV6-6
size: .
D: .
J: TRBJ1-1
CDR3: CASSESRNTEAFF
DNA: TGTGCCAGCAGCGAGAGCCGGAACACTGAAGCTTTCTTT

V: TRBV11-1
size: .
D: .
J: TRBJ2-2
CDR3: CASSLVGGEAGELFF
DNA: TGTGCCAGCAGCTTAGTCGGAGGGGAGGCCGGGGAGCTGTTTTTT

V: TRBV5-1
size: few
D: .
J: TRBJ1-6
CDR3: CASSLGQTPNPLHF
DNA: TGCGCCAGCAGCTTGGGTCAAACCCCTAATCCCCTCCACTTT

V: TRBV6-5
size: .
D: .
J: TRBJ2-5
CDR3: CASSHGGETQYF
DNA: TGTGCCAGCAGTCACGGTGGGGAGACCCAGTACTTC